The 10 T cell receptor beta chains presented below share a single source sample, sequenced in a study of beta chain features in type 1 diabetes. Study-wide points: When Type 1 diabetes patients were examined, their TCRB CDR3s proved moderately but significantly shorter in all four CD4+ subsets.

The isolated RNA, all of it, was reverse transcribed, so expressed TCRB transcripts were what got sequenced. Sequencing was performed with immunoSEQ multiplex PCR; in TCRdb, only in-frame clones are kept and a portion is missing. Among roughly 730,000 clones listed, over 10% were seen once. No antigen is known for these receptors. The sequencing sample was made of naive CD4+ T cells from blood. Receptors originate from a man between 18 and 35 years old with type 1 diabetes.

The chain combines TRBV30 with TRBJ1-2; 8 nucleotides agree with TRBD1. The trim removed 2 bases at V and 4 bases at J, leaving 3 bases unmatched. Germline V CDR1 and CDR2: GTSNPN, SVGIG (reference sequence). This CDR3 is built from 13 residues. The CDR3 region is CAWSPGQVYGYTF. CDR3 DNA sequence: TGTGCCTGGAGTCCGGGACAGGTCTATGGCTACACCTTC. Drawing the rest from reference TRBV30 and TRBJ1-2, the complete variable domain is SQTIHQWPATLVQPVGSPLSLECTVEGTSNPNLYWYRQAAGRGLQLLFYSVGIGQISSEVPQNLSASRPQDRQFILSSKKLLLSDSGFYLCAWSPGQVYGYTFGSGTRLTVV.

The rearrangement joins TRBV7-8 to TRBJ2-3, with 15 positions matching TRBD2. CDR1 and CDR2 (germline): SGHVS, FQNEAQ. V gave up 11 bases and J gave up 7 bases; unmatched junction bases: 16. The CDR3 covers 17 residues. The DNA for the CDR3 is TGTGCCGGCATCCCTTGGACTAGCGGGGGGGCCTTGAATACGCAGTATTTT. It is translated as CAGIPWTSGGALNTQYF. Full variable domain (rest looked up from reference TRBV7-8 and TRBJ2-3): GAGVSQSPRYKVAKRGQDVALRCDPISGHVSLFWYQQALGQGPEFLTYFQNEAQLDKSGLPSDRFFAERPEGSVSTLKIQRTQQEDSAVYLCAGIPWTSGGALNTQYFGPGTRLTVL.

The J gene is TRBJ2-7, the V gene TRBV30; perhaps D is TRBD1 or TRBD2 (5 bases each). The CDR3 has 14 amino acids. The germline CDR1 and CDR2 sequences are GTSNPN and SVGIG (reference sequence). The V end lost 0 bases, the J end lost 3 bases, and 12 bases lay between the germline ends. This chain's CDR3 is CAWSVGTSYYEQYF. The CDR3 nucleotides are TGTGCCTGGAGTGTCGGGACGTCCTACTACGAGCAGTACTTC. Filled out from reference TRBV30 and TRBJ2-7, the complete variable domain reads SQTIHQWPATLVQPVGSPLSLECTVEGTSNPNLYWYRQAAGRGLQLLFYSVGIGQISSEVPQNLSASRPQDRQFILSSKKLLLSDSGFYLCAWSVGTSYYEQYFGPGTRLTVT.

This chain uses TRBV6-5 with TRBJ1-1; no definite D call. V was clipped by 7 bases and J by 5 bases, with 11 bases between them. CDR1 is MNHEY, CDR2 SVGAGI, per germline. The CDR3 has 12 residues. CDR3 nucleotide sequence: TGTGCCAGCAAAACGGTGGGGACTGAAGCTTTCTTT. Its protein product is CASKTVGTEAFF.

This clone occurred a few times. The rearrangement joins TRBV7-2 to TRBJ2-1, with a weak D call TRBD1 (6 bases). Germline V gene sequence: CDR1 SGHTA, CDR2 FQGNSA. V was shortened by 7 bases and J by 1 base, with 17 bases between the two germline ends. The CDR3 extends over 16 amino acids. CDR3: CASNPAGATSYNEQFF. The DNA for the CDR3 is TGTGCCAGCAACCCCGCAGGGGCGACGTCCTACAATGAGCAGTTCTTC. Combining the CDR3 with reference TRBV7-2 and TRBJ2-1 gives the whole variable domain GAGVSQSPSNKVTEKGKDVELRCDPISGHTALYWYRQSLGQGLEFLIYFQGNSAPDKSGLPSDRFSAERTGGSVSTLTIQRTQQEDSAVYLCASNPAGATSYNEQFFGPGTRLTVL.

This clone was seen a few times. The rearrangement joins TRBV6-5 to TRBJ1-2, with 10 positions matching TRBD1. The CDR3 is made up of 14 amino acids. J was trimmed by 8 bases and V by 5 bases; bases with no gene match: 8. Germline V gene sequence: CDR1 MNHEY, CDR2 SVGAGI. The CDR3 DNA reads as TGTGCCAGCAGTAGCGGGGACAGGGGTAGAGGCTACACCTTC. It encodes CASSSGDRGRGYTF.

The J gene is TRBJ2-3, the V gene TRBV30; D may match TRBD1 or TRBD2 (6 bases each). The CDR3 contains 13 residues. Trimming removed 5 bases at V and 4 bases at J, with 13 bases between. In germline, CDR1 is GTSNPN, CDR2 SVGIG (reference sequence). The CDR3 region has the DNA TGTGCCTGGGTTTACGGGGGCCCAGATACGCAGTATTTT. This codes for CAWVYGGPDTQYF.

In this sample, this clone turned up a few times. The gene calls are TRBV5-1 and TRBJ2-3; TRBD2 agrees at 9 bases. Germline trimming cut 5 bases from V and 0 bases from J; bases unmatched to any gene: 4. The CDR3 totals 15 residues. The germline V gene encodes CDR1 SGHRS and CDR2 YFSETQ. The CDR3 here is CASRALAGSTDTQYF. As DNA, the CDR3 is TGCGCCAGCAGGGCTCTAGCGGGAAGCACAGATACGCAGTATTTT.

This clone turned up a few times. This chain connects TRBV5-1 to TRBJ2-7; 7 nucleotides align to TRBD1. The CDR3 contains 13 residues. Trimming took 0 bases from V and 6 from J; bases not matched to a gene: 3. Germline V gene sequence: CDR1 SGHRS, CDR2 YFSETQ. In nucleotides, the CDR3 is TGCGCCAGCAGCTTGGGACAGGGCGGCGAGCAGTACTTC. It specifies CASSLGQGGEQYF.

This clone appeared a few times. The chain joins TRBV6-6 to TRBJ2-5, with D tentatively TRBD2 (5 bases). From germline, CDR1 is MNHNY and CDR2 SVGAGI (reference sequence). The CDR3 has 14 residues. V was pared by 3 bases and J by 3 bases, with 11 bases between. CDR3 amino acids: CASSYGPGKETQYF. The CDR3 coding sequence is TGTGCCAGCAGTTATGGTCCGGGGAAAGAGACCCAGTACTTC.